What follows are 27 T cell receptor beta chains derived from one specimen sequenced in a study of spatial heterogeneity in lung cancer. Time point given: blood at routine non-recurrence follow-up after resection. Frozen PBMC, nontumor lung or tumor provided whole RNA, which was sequenced unsorted. A single record per CDR3 protein comes from TCRdb applying MiXCR to the 5' RACE reads. The sample yields approximately 27,000 distinct CDR3 sequences, roughly 6% seen once. Material: PBMCs, obtained at follow-up. The receptors originated from a male donor with early-stage non-small cell lung cancer.

This clonotype was seen only a few times. The chain recombines TRBV10-3 with TRBJ1-6; the match to TRBD1 covers 10 bases. This CDR3 has 14 residues. Germline CDR1 ENHRY, CDR2 SYGVKD. With V trimmed by 10 bases and J by 7 bases, 7 bases remained unmatched. As DNA, the CDR3 is TGTGCCACCGGCTCGGGACAGGGGAATTCACCCCTCCACTTT. Its translation: CATGSGQGNSPLHF.

This clonotype was observed a few times. The V gene is TRBV12-3 or TRBV12-4, the J gene TRBJ1-6; TRBD1 is a possible D gene (5 bases). This CDR3 contains 13 residues. V was shortened by 5 bases and J by 9 bases, with 11 bases between the two germline ends. The chain's CDR3 is CASSPRGGSPLHF. The CDR3 DNA is TGTGCCAGCAGTCCTCGCGGGGGTTCACCCCTCCACTTT.

This clonotype was found many times. The genes are TRBV29-1 and TRBJ1-4; D not resolved. The CDR3 is 11 residues long. Germline V gives CDR1 SQVTM, CDR2 ANQGSEA. Trimming stripped 6 bases from V and 7 bases from J, with 9 bases between. CDR3 amino acids: CSVGRPEKLFF. CDR3 in DNA: TGCAGCGTGGGCCGGCCTGAAAAACTGTTTTTT. Using reference TRBV29-1 and TRBJ1-4 for the parts outside the CDR3, the full variable domain is SAVISQKPSRDICQRGTSLTIQCQVDSQVTMMFWYRQQPGQSLTLIATANQGSEATYESGFVIDKFPISRPNLTFSTLTVSNMSPEDSSIYLCSVGRPEKLFFGSGTQLSVL.

This clonotype has at least ten counts. The gene calls are TRBV13 and TRBJ2-4, with D perhaps matching TRBD1 (6 bases). Germline V gives CDR1 PRHDT, CDR2 FYEKMQ (reference sequence). This CDR3 contains 15 residues. The V and J ends lost 2 bases and 9 bases respectively, with 17 bases between them. The CDR3 DNA follows: TGTGCCAGCAGCTTATATAGGGCAGGGGTGGCCATTCAGTACTTC. Residues: CASSLYRAGVAIQYF.

This clonotype was observed a few times. The chain employs TRBV7-9 and TRBJ1-4, with 9 nucleotides matching TRBD1. Germline V gene lookup returns CDR1 SEHNR and CDR2 FQNEAQ (reference sequence). V lost 5 bases and J lost 4; bases outside the gene matches: 5. CDR3 length: 15 amino acids. CDR3 bases: TGTGCCAGCAGCACCGGACAGGGGAATAATGAAAAACTGTTTTTT. Translation: CASSTGQGNNEKLFF.

This clonotype was seen ten or more times. The V call is TRBV5-1, the J call TRBJ2-3; 10 bases line up with TRBD2. CDR1 and CDR2 from the germline V gene are SGHRS and YFSETQ. The CDR3 has 15 amino acids. V gave up 4 bases and J gave up 10 bases; unmatched junction bases: 12. The DNA of the CDR3 is TGCGCCAGCAGCCCCTCGAGCGGGGGGGCCGTCGCGCAGTATTTT. As protein: CASSPSSGGAVAQYF.

This clonotype was detected ten times or more. The chain has TRBV4-3 and TRBJ2-7; unclear D gene. Germline lookup yields CDR1 LGHNA and CDR2 YSLEER. The CDR3 has 14 amino acids. Trimming removed 0 bases at V and 7 bases at J, with 13 bases between. The CDR3 region is CASSQDPGLGEQYF. The DNA of the CDR3 is TGCGCCAGCAGCCAAGACCCCGGCCTGGGGGAGCAGTACTTC.

In its sample, this clonotype was seen many times. The CDR3 nucleotides are TGTGCCAGCAGGCCGACTAGCGGGACTTCCTACGAGCAGTACGTC. It encodes CASRPTSGTSYEQYV. This chain uses TRBV7-3 with TRBJ2-7; 11 bases fit TRBD2. V was clipped by 6 bases and J by 1 base; unmatched bases: 5. In germline, CDR1 is SGHTA, CDR2 FQGTGA. This CDR3 has 15 amino acids.

The chain joins TRBV20-1 to TRBJ1-1, with a tentative D call TRBD1 (5 bases). Germline CDR1 is DFQATT and CDR2 is SNEGSKA (reference sequence). V was pared by 3 bases and J by 1 base, with 15 bases between. CDR3 size: 15 residues. CDR3 nucleotides: TGCAGTGCTAGGGGTCGGGAAGGGGCGAACACTGAAGCTTTCTTT. It codes for CSARGREGANTEAFF.

This clonotype showed up many times. V and J are TRBV5-4 and TRBJ2-1; 15 bases fit TRBD2. The CDR3 runs to 16 residues. Looked up from germline, CDR1 is SGHNT and CDR2 is YYREEE (reference sequence). Trimming cost V 5 bases and J 5 bases; bases outside gene matches: 5. The CDR3 sequence: CASRQGTSGRNNEQFF. The CDR3 DNA sequence: TGTGCCAGCAGACAGGGGACTAGCGGGAGGAACAATGAGCAGTTCTTC.

This clonotype was observed at least ten times. The V and J genes are TRBV19 and TRBJ1-5; no reliable D call. Looked up from germline, CDR1 is LNHDA and CDR2 is SQIVND (reference sequence). The V end was cut by 4 bases, the J end by 0 bases, with 16 bases between. This CDR3 contains 17 residues. The CDR3: CASSTPGGGYSNQPQHF. CDR3 DNA: TGTGCCAGTAGTACCCCGGGTGGAGGCTATAGCAATCAGCCCCAGCATTTT.

This sequence joins TRBV7-9 and TRBJ2-3; 7 nucleotides match TRBD1. Germline V gives CDR1 SEHNR, CDR2 FQNEAQ (reference sequence). There are 21 residues in the CDR3. V was clipped by 2 bases and J by 2 bases; unmatched bases: 22. The CDR3 loop reads CASSLNRKGALTSLYTDTQYF. CDR3 bases: TGTGCCAGCAGCTTAAACCGGAAGGGGGCGCTCACGTCGCTGTACACAGATACGCAGTATTTT. The full variable domain, completed using reference TRBV7-9 and TRBJ2-3, is DTGVSQNPRHKITKRGQNVTFRCDPISEHNRLYWYRQTLGQGPEFLTYFQNEAQLEKSRLLSDRFSAERPKGSFSTLEIQRTEQGDSAMYLCASSLNRKGALTSLYTDTQYFGPGTRLTVL.

This clonotype was observed at least ten times. This chain joins TRBV28 and TRBJ2-5; TRBD1 agrees at 8 bases. With V trimmed by 7 bases and J by 1 base, 11 bases remained unmatched. CDR3 size: 16 residues. Germline CDR1 reads MDHEN; CDR2 reads SYDVKM. In DNA form, the CDR3 reads TGTGCCAGCAACCCCGCAGGGGGCAAGAGCCAAGAGACCCAGTACTTC. Translated: CASNPAGGKSQETQYF.

This clonotype was seen repeatedly, ten times or more. This chain connects TRBV7-9 to TRBJ2-7; D unresolved. V lost 3 bases and J lost 4, with 7 bases in between. This CDR3 has 12 amino acids. CDR1 is SEHNR and CDR2 is FQNEAQ in the germline V gene (reference sequence). The CDR3 loop is CASSFSVYEQYF. The DNA for the CDR3 is TGTGCCAGCAGCTTTTCCGTGTACGAGCAGTACTTC.

This clonotype occurred a few times. The V call is TRBV18, the J call TRBJ1-5; possible D gene TRBD1, 5 bases. The CDR3 runs 13 residues. Germline CDR1 reads KGHSH; CDR2 reads LQKENI. V lost 2 bases and J 5 bases, leaving 7 bases between the germline ends. CDR3 region: CASSPGDHQPQHF. The CDR3, as DNA: TGTGCCAGCTCACCAGGGGACCATCAGCCCCAGCATTTT.

This clonotype came up many times. CDR3 protein: CASSSLSYEQYF. The CDR3 DNA follows: TGTGCCAGCAGCTCCCTAAGCTACGAGCAGTACTTC. The rearrangement joins TRBV5-6 to TRBJ2-7; no clear D. The germline gives CDR1 SGHDT, CDR2 YYEEEE. Trimming took off 3 bases at V and 3 bases at J, with 7 bases between the two ends. The CDR3 has 12 residues.

This clonotype appeared a few times. The gene calls are TRBV25-1 and TRBJ1-1; 8 bases line up with TRBD1. With 5 bases clipped from V and 10 bases from J, the junction kept 9 bases outside the gene matches. The CDR3 has 13 residues. Germline loops: CDR1 MGHDK, CDR2 SYGVNS. The CDR3 here is CASSKRTGNAAFF. CDR3 nucleotide sequence: TGTGCCAGCAGTAAGAGGACAGGGAATGCAGCTTTCTTT.

In this sample, this clonotype turned up many times. The rearrangement joins TRBV12-3 or TRBV12-4 to TRBJ2-7; D gene unclear. The V end lost 5 bases, the J end lost 0 bases, and 5 bases lay between the germline ends. The CDR3 spans 12 residues. CDR3 residues: CASSDGSYEQYF. The CDR3 DNA is TGTGCCAGCAGTGACGGCTCCTACGAGCAGTACTTC.

DNA of the CDR3: TGTGCCAGCAGCTTCGAGACTAGCGTCAATGAGCAGTTCTTC. It codes for CASSFETSVNEQFF. The chain uses TRBV7-2 and TRBJ2-1; 8 bases are shared with TRBD2. V was pared by 3 bases and J by 6 bases, with 4 bases of the junction left unmatched. The length of the CDR3 is 14 residues. Germline values: CDR1 SGHTA, CDR2 FQGNSA.

This clonotype has only a few counts. The chain couples TRBV20-1 to TRBJ1-2, with TRBD1 as a possible D gene (6 bases). This CDR3 spans 12 amino acids. Germline V CDR1 and CDR2: DFQATT, SNEGSKA (reference sequence). Trimming stripped 5 bases from V and 3 bases from J, with 10 bases between. In DNA form, the CDR3 reads TGCAGTGCTTACCAGGGGCACTATGGCTACACCTTC. It yields the protein CSAYQGHYGYTF.

This clonotype was picked up a small number of times. The V gene is TRBV6-2 or TRBV6-3, the J gene TRBJ2-7; D is ambiguous. V was shortened by 0 bases and J by 6 bases, with 9 bases between the two germline ends. Germline loops: CDR1 MNHEY, CDR2 SVGEGT. The length of the CDR3 is 13 residues. The chain's CDR3 is CASSYSSPSEQYV. The CDR3 DNA reads as TGTGCCAGCAGTTACTCGAGCCCCAGCGAGCAGTACGTC.

In its sample, this clonotype was seen many times. V gene TRBV20-1 combines with J gene TRBJ1-2; D is ambiguous. The length of the CDR3 is 15 residues. Between the trimmed V and J ends, which lost 6 bases and 8 bases, there was a span of 25 bases. Germline-derived CDR1 and CDR2 are DFQATT and SNEGSKA (reference sequence). CDR3 amino acids: CSAGPSYKAGRGYTF. The CDR3 DNA sequence: TGCAGTGCCGGACCTTCATATAAAGCGGGCCGCGGCTACACCTTC.

This clonotype was counted at least ten times. The V gene is TRBV11-2, the J gene TRBJ2-1, with a weak D call TRBD1 (6 bases). The germline V gene encodes CDR1 SGHAT and CDR2 FQNNGV. The CDR3 runs 11 residues. Trimming took 3 bases from V and 11 from J, leaving 8 bases between them. The CDR3 protein is CASSFDRQQFF. CDR3 coding DNA: TGTGCCAGCAGCTTTGACAGGCAGCAGTTCTTC.

This clonotype was counted ten times or more. The J gene is TRBJ2-7, the V gene TRBV28; D tentatively reads TRBD1 or TRBD2 (5 bases each). The CDR3 length is 14 residues. The V end was cut by 3 bases, the J end by 0 bases, with 9 bases between. Germline V gene sequence: CDR1 MDHEN, CDR2 SYDVKM. This chain's CDR3 is CASSFMGDSYEQYF. The CDR3, as DNA: TGTGCCAGCAGTTTTATGGGGGACTCCTACGAGCAGTACTTC.

This clonotype was observed many times. In DNA, the CDR3 is TGTGCCAGCAGTTACAGGGAAGGTCAGCCCCAGCATTTT. Amino acids: CASSYREGQPQHF. This sequence joins TRBV6-5 and TRBJ1-5; D remains ambiguous. The CDR3 loop spans 13 amino acids. V dropped 2 bases and J dropped 6 bases, with 8 bases sitting between them. CDR1 and CDR2 from the germline V gene are MNHEY and SVGAGI.

In this sample, this clonotype turned up a few times. This sequence joins TRBV6-1 and TRBJ1-5; D remains unclear. CDR1 is MNHNS and CDR2 is SASEGT in the germline V gene. Trimming pared 2 bases from V and 4 bases from J, leaving 15 bases between. The CDR3 loop spans 16 amino acids. Here the CDR3 reads CASSEFSQIPNQPQHF. The CDR3, as DNA: TGTGCCAGCAGTGAATTTTCCCAAATCCCGAATCAGCCCCAGCATTTT.

This clonotype was counted ten times or more. V usage is TRBV12-3 or TRBV12-4 and J usage is TRBJ2-5; a possible D gene is TRBD2 (5 bases). The CDR3 is 12 residues long. V lost 3 bases, J lost 5 bases, and 7 bases lay in between. As DNA, the CDR3 is TGTGCCAGCAGTTTTTCGGGGGAGACCCAGTACTTC. Residues: CASSFSGETQYF.